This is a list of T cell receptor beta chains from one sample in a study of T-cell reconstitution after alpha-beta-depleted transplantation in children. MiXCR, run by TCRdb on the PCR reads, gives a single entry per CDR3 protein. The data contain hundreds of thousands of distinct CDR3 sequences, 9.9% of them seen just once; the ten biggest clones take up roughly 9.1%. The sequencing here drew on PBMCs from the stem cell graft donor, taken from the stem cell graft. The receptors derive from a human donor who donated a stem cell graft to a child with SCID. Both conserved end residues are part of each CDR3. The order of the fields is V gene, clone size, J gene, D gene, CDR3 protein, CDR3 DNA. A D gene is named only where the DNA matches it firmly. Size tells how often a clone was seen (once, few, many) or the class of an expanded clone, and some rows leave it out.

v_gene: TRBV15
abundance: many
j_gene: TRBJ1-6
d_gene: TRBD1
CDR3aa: CATSREDRVYSPLHF
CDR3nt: TGTGCCACCAGCAGGGAGGACAGGGTTTATTCACCCCTCCACTTT

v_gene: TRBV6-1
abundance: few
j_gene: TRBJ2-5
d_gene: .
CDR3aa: CASIPTGGPQETQYF
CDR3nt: TGTGCCAGCATTCCTACTGGGGGGCCCCAAGAGACCCAGTACTTC

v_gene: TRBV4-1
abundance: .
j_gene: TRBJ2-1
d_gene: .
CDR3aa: CASSQDDSNYNEQFF
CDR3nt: TGCGCCAGCAGCCAAGATGATAGTAACTACAATGAGCAGTTCTTC

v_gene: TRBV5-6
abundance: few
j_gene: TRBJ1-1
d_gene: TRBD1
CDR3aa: CASSSLRQGSTEAFF
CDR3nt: TGTGCCAGCAGCTCTCTCCGACAGGGAAGCACTGAAGCTTTCTTT

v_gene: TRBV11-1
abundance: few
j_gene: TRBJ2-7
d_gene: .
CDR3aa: CASSLAQGFDEQYF
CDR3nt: TGTGCCAGCAGCTTAGCCCAGGGGTTCGACGAGCAGTACTTC

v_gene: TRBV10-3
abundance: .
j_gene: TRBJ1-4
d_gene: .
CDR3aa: CAISTGPEGEKLFF
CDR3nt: TGTGCCATCAGTACCGGGCCGGAGGGTGAAAAACTGTTTTTT

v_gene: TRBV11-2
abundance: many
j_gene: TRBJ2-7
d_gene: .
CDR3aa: CASSLGGVTYEQYF
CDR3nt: TGTGCCAGCAGCTTAGGGGGAGTTACCTACGAGCAGTACTTC

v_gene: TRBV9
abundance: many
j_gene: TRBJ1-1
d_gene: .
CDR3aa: CASSPPREDTEAFF
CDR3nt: TGTGCCAGCAGCCCCCCGAGGGAGGACACTGAAGCTTTCTTT

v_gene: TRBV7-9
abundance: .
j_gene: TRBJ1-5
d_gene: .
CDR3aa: CASSSSGGSGNQPQHF
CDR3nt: TGTGCCAGCAGCTCCAGCGGGGGGTCGGGCAATCAGCCCCAGCATTTT

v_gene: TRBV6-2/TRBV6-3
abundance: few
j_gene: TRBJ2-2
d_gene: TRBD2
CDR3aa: CASITAELAATGELFF
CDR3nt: TGTGCCAGCATTACGGCCGAACTAGCGGCGACCGGGGAGCTGTTTTTT

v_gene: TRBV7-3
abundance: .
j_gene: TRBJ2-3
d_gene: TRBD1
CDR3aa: CASSVGQVASTDTQYF
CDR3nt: TGTGCCAGCAGCGTAGGACAGGTCGCTAGCACAGATACGCAGTATTTT

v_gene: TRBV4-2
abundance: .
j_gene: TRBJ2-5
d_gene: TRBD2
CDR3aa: CASSQLLAFEETQYF
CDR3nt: TGTGCCAGCAGCCAGCTACTAGCGTTTGAAGAGACCCAGTACTTC

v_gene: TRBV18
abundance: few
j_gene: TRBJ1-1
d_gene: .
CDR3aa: CASSPEKTANTEAFF
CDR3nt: TGTGCCAGCTCACCAGAAAAGACAGCGAACACTGAAGCTTTCTTT

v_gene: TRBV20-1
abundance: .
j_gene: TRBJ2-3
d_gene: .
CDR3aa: CSARGEEGSSTDTQYF
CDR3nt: TGCAGTGCTAGAGGGGAGGAGGGGTCTAGCACAGATACGCAGTATTTT

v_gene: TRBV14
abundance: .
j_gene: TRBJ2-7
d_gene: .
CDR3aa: CASSQLSEISYEQYF
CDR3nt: TGTGCCAGCAGCCAGTTGTCAGAAATCTCCTACGAGCAGTACTTC

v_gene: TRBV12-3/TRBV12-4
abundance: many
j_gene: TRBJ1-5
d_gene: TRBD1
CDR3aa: CASSLTGGLFQPQHF
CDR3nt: TGTGCCAGCAGTTTAACAGGGGGGTTGTTTCAGCCCCAGCATTTT

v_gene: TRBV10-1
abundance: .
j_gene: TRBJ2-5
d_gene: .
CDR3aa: CASNIRVGETQYF
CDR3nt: TGCGCCAGCAATATCAGGGTTGGAGAGACCCAGTACTTC

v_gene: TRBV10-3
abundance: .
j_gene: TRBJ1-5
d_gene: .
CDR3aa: CAIRQGTNQPQHF
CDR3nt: TGTGCCATCAGACAGGGTACCAATCAGCCCCAGCATTTT